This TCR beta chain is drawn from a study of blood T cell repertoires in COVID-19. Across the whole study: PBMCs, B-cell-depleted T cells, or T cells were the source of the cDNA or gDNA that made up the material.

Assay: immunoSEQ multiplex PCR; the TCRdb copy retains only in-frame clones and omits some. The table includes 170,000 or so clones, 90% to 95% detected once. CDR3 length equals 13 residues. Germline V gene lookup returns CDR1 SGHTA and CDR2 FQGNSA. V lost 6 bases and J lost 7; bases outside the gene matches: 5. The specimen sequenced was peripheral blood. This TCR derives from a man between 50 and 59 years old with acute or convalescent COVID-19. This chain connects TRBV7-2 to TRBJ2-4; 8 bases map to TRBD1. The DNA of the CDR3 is TGTGCCAGCAGGGGACAGGACCGGAACATTCAGTACTTC. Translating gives CASRGQDRNIQYF.